The sequence of this T cell receptor (beta chain) was determined in a study of blood T cell repertoires in COVID-19 (dated by TCRdb to about 2020). Describing the broader study: Samples from collaborators originated in the United States, Italy and Spain and spanned both the acute and convalescent phases of COVID-19. Where available, HLA class I and class II types were taken from metadata supplied by the sample provider and were not determined by assay-based typing. The prospective study material was composed of cDNA or gDNA derived from T cells, B-cell-depleted T cells, or PBMCs. Subjects who had been exposed to COVID-19, were actively infected with it, or had recovered from it provided the deeply sampled blood TCRbeta repertoires that made up the dataset. Samples were obtained from the ongoing ImmuneRACE study (first 160 participants) and from about 1,300 subjects provided by 6 global collaborators. The repertoires were released in a freely available public database meant as a resource for research on the immune response to SARS-CoV-2. Sample metadata almost always included a de-identified subject ID, COVID-19 status, age in years and sex. Paper-wide results and their limitations: How much clinical and demographic metadata was included differed by source and by participant, and the metadata was provided uncurated.

The germline V gene gives CDR1 as SGHRS and CDR2 as YFSETQ. Trimming leaves V shorter by 4 bases and J shorter by 4 bases, with the junction holding 10 bases beyond the gene matches. The CDR3 starts with the cysteine, ends with the phenylalanine, and has 17 residues. Left in the record is the CDR3 DNA by itself, 51 bases read in frame from the first base. Details on this clone: Its antigen is unknown. No much larger clone exists at a distance of one base, and base qualities are not known.

TCRbeta CDR3 regions were amplified from genomic DNA by means of the immunoSEQ Assay, a bias-controlled multiplex PCR. Regarding the original processing steps: Nucleated cell counts per sample were estimated from amplification of reference gene primers within the assay. To quantify the absolute abundance of each unique TCRbeta CDR3 rearrangement, sequence reads were collapsed and filtered. For each sample, productive Simpson clonality was calculated as the square root of Simpson's diversity index across productive rearrangements. The table comes from immuneACCESS by way of TCRdb, which keeps in-frame sequences with V and J called. Part of the clones is missing from these tables; in studies checked, under half for an unresolved V gene and the rest for unknown reasons. The D gene and trimming were derived from the DNA, and the V and J assignments and clone size from that table. The sample yields under 75,000 clones; around 88% were counted once. Of the sample, less than 20% falls within the top ten clones.

Collaborating institutions collected whole blood in K2EDTA tubes following their own protocols. For TCRbeta analysis, collaborators shipped samples as frozen whole blood, isolated PBMCs, or DNA extracted from either of those sample types. The rearranged chain carries TRBV5-1 and TRBJ2-3; a stretch of 12 junction bases matches TRBD2. The clonotype was recovered from an elderly woman with active COVID-19. Sequenced sample: peripheral blood. For the CDR3, the sequence is CASSRGASGGASDTQYF. The DNA sequence is as follows: TGCGCCAGCAGCCGTGGGGCTAGCGGGGGGGCATCAGATACGCAGTATTTT.